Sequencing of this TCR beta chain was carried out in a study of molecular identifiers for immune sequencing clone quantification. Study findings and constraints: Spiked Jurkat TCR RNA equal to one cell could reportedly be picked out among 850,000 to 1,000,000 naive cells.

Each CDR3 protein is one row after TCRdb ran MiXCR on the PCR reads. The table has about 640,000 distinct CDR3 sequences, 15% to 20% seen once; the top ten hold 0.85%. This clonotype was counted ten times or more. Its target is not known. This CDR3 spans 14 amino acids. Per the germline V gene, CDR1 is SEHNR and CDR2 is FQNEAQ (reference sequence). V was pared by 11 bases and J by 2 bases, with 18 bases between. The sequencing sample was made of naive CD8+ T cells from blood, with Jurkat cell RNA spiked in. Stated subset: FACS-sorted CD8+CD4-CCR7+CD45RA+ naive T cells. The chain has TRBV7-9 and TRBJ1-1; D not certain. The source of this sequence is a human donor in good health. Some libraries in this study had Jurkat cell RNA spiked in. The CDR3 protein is CAPMAWGANTEAFF. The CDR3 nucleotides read TGTGCCCCCATGGCCTGGGGAGCCAACACTGAAGCTTTCTTT.